The entry below gives a single T cell receptor (beta chain) sequence along with its context. The antigen this receptor binds is unknown. No quality values exist for individual bases; no much larger clone is one base distant. The library was produced with the immunoSEQ multiplex PCR assay. TCRdb mirrors the immuneACCESS table, restricted to in-frame sequences. Some clones are absent from its copies; in checked studies, under half trace to an unresolved V gene, and the reason for the others is unknown. This sample holds 2,400 or so clones; approximately 97% were observed only once. The ten largest make up approximately 1.7% of the sample. These data originate in a study of control samples from healthy donors and cancer patients (dated by TCRdb to between 2020 and 2021). The germline V and J ends show losses of 4 bases and 7 bases respectively, and no gene match explains 3 bases of the junction. Including cysteine and phenylalanine, the CDR3 has 14 amino acids. Only the CDR3 part of the read is kept: 42 bases, read in frame from the first base. Taken from the germline V gene (reference sequence), the CDR1 and CDR2 loops are SEHNR and FQNEAQ.

Recombination linked TRBV7-9 to TRBJ1-6, with 8 bases in between that match TRBD1. Material: PBMCs. This TCR derives from a man between 70 and 80 years old with head and neck cancer. The DNA sequence is as follows: TGTGCCAGCAGCTCAACAGGGGGGAATTCACCCCTCCACTTT. This is translated as CASSSTGGNSPLHF.